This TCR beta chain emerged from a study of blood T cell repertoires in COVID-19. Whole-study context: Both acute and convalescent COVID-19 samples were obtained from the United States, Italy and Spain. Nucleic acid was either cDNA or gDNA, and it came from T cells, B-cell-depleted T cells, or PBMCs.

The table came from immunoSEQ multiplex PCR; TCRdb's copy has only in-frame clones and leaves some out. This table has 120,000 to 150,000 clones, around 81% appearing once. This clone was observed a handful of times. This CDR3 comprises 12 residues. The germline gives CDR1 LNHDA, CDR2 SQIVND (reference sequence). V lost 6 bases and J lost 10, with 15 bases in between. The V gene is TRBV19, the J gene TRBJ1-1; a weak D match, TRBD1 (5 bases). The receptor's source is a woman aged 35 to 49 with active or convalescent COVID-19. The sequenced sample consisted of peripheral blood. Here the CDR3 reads CASREGPGGAFF. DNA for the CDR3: TGTGCCAGTAGAGAAGGGCCGGGGGGAGCTTTCTTT.